This entry describes one TCR beta chain. Its cognate antigen is unknown. The data belong to a study of shared clonotypes between healthy human individuals. The CDR3 spans 12 residues. The germline CDR1 and CDR2 sequences are SNHLY and FYNNEI. V lost 6 bases and J lost 2, with 7 bases in between. Study-wide points: Generation probabilities of non-shared clonotypes were lower (relative to those shared by all four donors). Approximately 5% was the fraction of naive CD4 clonotypes found shared across a handful of donors.

Each PCR replicate from the sorted subsets contained approximately 0.2 ug DNA, which is some 30,000 T cell genomes. Assay used: immunoSEQ multiplex PCR; TCRdb lists only in-frame clones, some missing. The sample records 1.5 million to 2.5 million clones, about 95% being singletons. Naive CD8 isolation took CD45RO-negative cells positively selected for CCR7 and excluded terminally differentiated effector memory CD45RA+ cells. The V gene is TRBV2, the J gene TRBJ1-1; D is unclear. The sequencing input was naive CD8+ T cells sorted from blood. This TCR came from a man aged 18-30 years in good health. The CDR3 DNA reads TGTGCCAGCAGGGGATCCAACACTGAAGCTTTCTTT. Protein sequence: CASRGSNTEAFF. Drawing the rest from reference TRBV2 and TRBJ1-1, the complete variable domain is EPEVTQTPSHQVTQMGQEVILRCVPISNHLYFYWYRQILGQKVEFLVSFYNNEISEKSEIFDDQFSVERPDGSNFTLKIRSTKLEDSAMYFCASRGSNTEAFFGQGTRLTVV.